This record looks at one TCR beta chain sequence and its context. The antigen is undetermined. This specimen comes from a study of T cell responses to AZD1222 COVID-19 vaccine. Overall study results and limits: Mostly white British, mostly female donors; authors suggested clonal diversity may be underestimated. Spike-spanning, vaccine-associated CD4 TCRs were dominant at 160-218 and 743-854.

The CDR3 has 19 amino acids. Germline assignment: CDR1 SGHVS and CDR2 FNYEAQ. The J segment lost 5 bases and the V segment lost 2 bases, leaving 11 bases of the junction unmatched. Sequenced by immunoSEQ multiplex PCR; TCRdb stores in-frame clones only, minus some. The sample comprises 55,000 to 85,000 clones, 65% to 85% of which are singletons, and roughly 10% rests with the top ten. This chain connects TRBV7-6 to TRBJ2-5; TRBD2 aligns across 16 bases. The input for sequencing was peripheral blood, taken on day 0 of AZD1222 vaccination. The receptor was isolated from an adult in good health. CDR3 protein: CASSLFQGTSGGAIETQYF. The CDR3 nucleotides read TGTGCCAGCAGCTTATTTCAGGGGACTAGCGGGGGGGCGATCGAGACCCAGTACTTC.